This T cell receptor (beta chain) came from a study of blood T cell repertoires in COVID-19. With 1 base clipped from V and 1 base from J, the junction kept 4 bases outside the gene matches. Germline V gene sequence: CDR1 LGHDT, CDR2 YNNKEL (reference sequence). The CDR3 extends over 16 amino acids. This clone was observed a few times. As processed by the authors: Reference gene primer amplification gave estimated nucleated cell counts. Only in-frame clones appear in the TCRdb table, and some are missing; sequencing was by immunoSEQ multiplex PCR. V and J calls and clone size follow that table, whereas D and trimming were derived from the DNA. The sample has about 150,000 clones; 76% are singletons.

The rearrangement links TRBV3-1 (or the pseudogene TRBV3-2) to TRBJ1-3, with 7 bases fitting TRBD1. This clonotype was obtained from a woman aged 80 or over with acute or convalescent COVID-19. Sequencing input: peripheral blood. The DNA of the CDR3 is TGTGCCAGCAGCCAAGGGGGGACAGCATCTGGAAACACCATATATTTT. It yields the protein CASSQGGTASGNTIYF.